Shown below are 27 T cell receptor beta chains from a single sample sequenced in a study of blood T cell repertoires in COVID-19. This table comes from immunoSEQ multiplex PCR, and its TCRdb copy is limited to in-frame clones, with some not included. The repertoire holds under 150,000 clones, with about 80% as singletons. Sequencing was performed on peripheral blood. The source is a human donor in a cohort sampled during active COVID-19.

This CDR3 reads CATSRPSGQINEKLFF. For the CDR3, the DNA is TGTGCCACCAGCAGACCATCGGGACAGATTAATGAAAAACTGTTTTTT. The chain has TRBV15 and TRBJ1-4; 7 bases align to TRBD1. J was trimmed by 4 bases and V by 2 bases; bases with no gene match: 7. This CDR3 contains 16 residues. Germline values: CDR1 LNHNV, CDR2 YYDKDF (reference sequence).

This clone was recorded a few times. The chain carries TRBV5-1 and TRBJ2-1; 10 bases line up with TRBD2. The CDR3 runs to 16 residues. V lost 3 bases and J lost 4; bases outside the gene matches: 7. Germline V gene sequence: CDR1 SGHRS, CDR2 YFSETQ. The CDR3 reads CASSSIAGGLYNEQFF. CDR3 DNA sequence: TGCGCCAGCAGCTCTATAGCGGGGGGACTTTACAATGAGCAGTTCTTC.

The rearrangement links TRBV6-2 or TRBV6-3 to TRBJ1-2; D unresolved. The ends were cut back, 3 bases at V and 4 bases at J, with 3 bases in the middle. The CDR3 covers 11 residues. Germline CDR1 MNHEY, CDR2 SVGEGT. The CDR3 here is CASSYLYGYTF. For the CDR3, the DNA is TGTGCCAGCAGTTATCTCTATGGCTACACCTTC.

CDR3 sequence reads: CASSPLLNKYGYTF. CDR3 nucleotides: TGTGCCAGCTCACCACTTCTGAACAAATATGGCTACACCTTC. This chain connects TRBV18 to TRBJ1-2, with D uncertain. The CDR3 is made up of 14 amino acids. Germline V gene sequence: CDR1 KGHSH, CDR2 LQKENI. V was clipped by 1 base and J by 5 bases, with 11 bases between them.

The chain joins TRBV4-1 to TRBJ2-2; D not certain. V gave up 0 bases and J gave up 6 bases, with 8 bases separating them. There are 14 residues in the CDR3. The germline CDR1 and CDR2 sequences are MGHRA and YSYEKL. The CDR3 loop reads CASSQERGAGELFF. The CDR3 bases are TGCGCCAGCAGCCAAGAACGTGGAGCCGGGGAGCTGTTTTTT.

The chain recombines TRBV18 with TRBJ1-3, with TRBD1 matching over 9 bases. V was clipped by 3 bases and J by 4 bases; unmatched bases: 10. CDR1 is KGHSH, CDR2 LQKENI, per germline. CDR3 length equals 17 residues. The CDR3 spells CASSPRPGTGRGNTIYF. DNA for the CDR3: TGTGCCAGCTCACCTCGTCCCGGGACAGGGAGGGGAAACACCATATATTTT. Together with reference TRBV18 and TRBJ1-3, the CDR3 gives the full variable domain: NAGVMQNPRHLVRRRGQEARLRCSPMKGHSHVYWYRQLPEEGLKFMVYLQKENIIDESGMPKERFSAEFPKEGPSILRIQQVVRGDSAAYFCASSPRPGTGRGNTIYFGEGSWLTVV.

This clone appeared a single time. The V call is TRBV6-6, the J call TRBJ1-4; 9 positions agree with TRBD1. V gave up 4 bases and J gave up 7 bases; unmatched junction bases: 10. The CDR3 is 16 amino acids. Germline CDR1 and CDR2: MNHNY and SVGAGI (reference sequence). In DNA, the CDR3 is TGTGCCAGCAGTTCCCAGTTCGGGACAGGGCTTGAAAAACTGTTTTTT. Translated: CASSSQFGTGLEKLFF.

CDR3 nucleotides: TGTGCCAGCGGGGGGAGGGGAGACTACGAGCAGTACTTC. Its translation is CASGGRGDYEQYF. The V and J genes are TRBV2 and TRBJ2-7, with 7 bases matching TRBD2. The CDR3 covers 13 residues. In germline, CDR1 is SNHLY, CDR2 FYNNEI. Unmatched junction bases numbered 7, after V lost 8 bases and J lost 3 bases.

The chain combines TRBV19 with TRBJ2-5; weak D call: TRBD1 (7 bases). The germline CDR1 and CDR2 sequences are LNHDA and SQIVND (reference sequence). Trimming shortened V by 5 bases and J by 5 bases, and 12 bases separated the two germline ends. This CDR3 comprises 13 residues. Here the CDR3 reads CASSPQGRETQYF. DNA of the CDR3: TGTGCCAGTAGTCCACAGGGGAGGGAGACCCAGTACTTC.

The chain joins TRBV4-1 to TRBJ1-3; D is possibly TRBD1 (6 bases). V was shortened by 4 bases and J by 4 bases, with 8 bases between the two germline ends. Looked up from germline, CDR1 is MGHRA and CDR2 is YSYEKL. The CDR3 has 13 residues. The CDR3 region is CASSLGTGNTIYF. CDR3 in DNA: TGCGCCAGCAGCCTTGGGACAGGAAACACCATATATTTT.

Notes on this clone: The germline gene is not matched at one end of the junction; a read error may be the cause. The CDR3, as DNA: TGTGCCAGCACCTTAGACACACCACCTTACGAGCAGTACTTC. Translating it yields CASTLDTPPYEQYF. The chain joins TRBV7-2 to TRBJ2-7, with D unclear. CDR3 length: 14 residues. The germline gives CDR1 SGHTA, CDR2 FQGNSA.

This chain connects TRBV6-5 to TRBJ1-2; TRBD1 matches at 8 bases. The V gene end was trimmed by 7 bases and the J gene end by 6 bases; junction bases not matched to a gene: 1. Germline V gene lookup returns CDR1 MNHEY and CDR2 SVGAGI. CDR3 length equals 11 residues. CDR3 nucleotide sequence: TGTGCCAGCACACAGGGGGATGGCTACACCTTC. This sequence encodes CASTQGDGYTF.

This chain links TRBV6-2 or TRBV6-3 with TRBJ2-7; TRBD1 matches at 8 bases. Unmatched junction bases numbered 7, after V lost 6 bases and J lost 0 bases. Germline CDR1 and CDR2: MNHEY and SVGEGT. There are 15 residues in the CDR3. CDR3 nucleotides: TGTGCCAGCAGCCGAACGGACAGGGCCTCCTACGAGCAGTACTTC. Translation gives CASSRTDRASYEQYF.

The chain couples TRBV11-2 to TRBJ2-1; D not certain. CDR3 length: 11 residues. Trimming left V 2 bases short and J 8 bases short, with 4 bases between. CDR1 and CDR2 from the germline V gene are SGHAT and FQNNGV. The DNA for the CDR3 is TGTGCCAGCAGCTTACTCTATGAGCAGTTCTTC. Translating gives CASSLLYEQFF.

The genes are TRBV9 and TRBJ2-2; 10 nucleotides match TRBD2. The germline gives CDR1 SGDLS, CDR2 YYNGEE. CDR3 length: 15 residues. J was trimmed by 6 bases and V by 0 bases; bases with no gene match: 2. This CDR3 is CASSVASGGPGELFF. The CDR3 region has the DNA TGTGCCAGCAGCGTAGCTAGCGGGGGTCCCGGGGAGCTGTTTTTT.

The V gene is TRBV3-1 (or the pseudogene TRBV3-2), the J gene TRBJ1-2; no reliable D call. Germline CDR1 is LGHDT and CDR2 is YNNKEL (reference sequence). This CDR3 region has 16 residues. V lost 0 bases, J lost 0 bases, and 11 bases lay in between. The DNA for the CDR3 is TGTGCCAGCAGCCAAGAAGGGCGGGGTCCTAACTATGGCTACACCTTC. Its translation is CASSQEGRGPNYGYTF.

This chain connects TRBV5-5 to TRBJ2-1; TRBD1 is a possible D gene (6 bases). V was pared by 3 bases and J by 9 bases, with 13 bases between. This CDR3 spans 13 amino acids. Germline-derived CDR1 and CDR2 are SGHKS and YYEKEE (reference sequence). The CDR3 protein is CASSSLDRLEQFF. The CDR3 DNA reads as TGTGCCAGCAGCTCTCTTGACAGGCTTGAGCAGTTCTTC.

This clone was counted once. The rearrangement uses TRBV19 and TRBJ2-1; tentative D call: TRBD2 (5 bases). Trimming pared 3 bases from V and 8 bases from J, leaving 17 bases between. The CDR3 loop spans 15 amino acids. CDR1 is LNHDA and CDR2 is SQIVND in the germline V gene (reference sequence). The CDR3 loop reads CASSMGPIGLDEQFF. The CDR3 DNA reads TGTGCCAGTAGTATGGGTCCTATAGGACTCGATGAGCAGTTCTTC.

This chain links TRBV5-6 with TRBJ1-2; 10 positions agree with TRBD1. Germline V gene data show CDR1 as SGHDT and CDR2 as YYEEEE. This CDR3 has 14 amino acids. The V segment lost 4 bases and the J segment 2 bases; nucleotides outside the gene matches: 2. DNA of the CDR3: TGTGCCAGCAGCAGGGACAGGGGAAACTATGGCTACACCTTC. Translating gives CASSRDRGNYGYTF. Full variable domain (missing parts from reference TRBV5-6 and TRBJ1-2): DAGVTQSPTHLIKTRGQQVTLRCSPKSGHDTVSWYQQALGQGPQFIFQYYEEEERQRGNFPDRFSGHQFPNYSSELNVNALLLGDSALYLCASSRDRGNYGYTFGSGTRLTVV.

This rearrangement joins TRBV19 to TRBJ2-2, with unresolved D. Germline CDR1 and CDR2: LNHDA and SQIVND (reference sequence). The CDR3 contains 14 residues. Trimming removed 5 bases from V and 6 bases from J, with 13 bases in between. In nucleotides, the CDR3 is TGTGCCAGTAGTGGTACAGCCTTCTCCGGGGAGCTGTTTTTT. Translated, it gives CASSGTAFSGELFF.

The V gene is TRBV19, the J gene TRBJ1-4; 9 positions agree with TRBD1. CDR3 length: 13 amino acids. J was trimmed by 7 bases and V by 5 bases; bases with no gene match: 2. CDR1 is LNHDA, CDR2 SQIVND, per germline (reference sequence). CDR3 nucleotide sequence: TGTGCCAGTAGTCGACAGGGGGGTGAAAAACTGTTTTTT. Translated, it gives CASSRQGGEKLFF.

The chain has TRBV5-1 and TRBJ2-2, with D tentatively TRBD1 (6 bases). Per germline, CDR1 SGHRS and CDR2 YFSETQ. The V end lost 4 bases, the J end lost 3 bases, and 16 bases lay between the germline ends. The CDR3 covers 16 residues. The CDR3 region has the DNA TGCGCCAGCAGCCCCCCGGGACAACTACACACCGGGGAGCTGTTTTTT. Its protein is CASSPPGQLHTGELFF.

This chain links TRBV7-9 with TRBJ2-1, with D maybe TRBD1 (6 bases). Trimming pared 8 bases from V and 3 bases from J, leaving 26 bases between. Per the germline V gene, CDR1 is SEHNR and CDR2 is FQNEAQ (reference sequence). CDR3 length equals 18 residues. This chain's CDR3 is CASPRPNLPGTIYNEQFF. CDR3 DNA: TGTGCCAGCCCTCGACCCAACCTACCCGGGACAATCTACAATGAGCAGTTCTTC.

The genes are TRBV14 and TRBJ1-1; D is perhaps TRBD1 (6 bases). The CDR3 covers 14 residues. Germline CDR1 SGHDN, CDR2 FVKESK. The V gene lost 4 bases and the J gene lost 8 bases, with 17 bases spanning the gap. The CDR3 coding sequence is TGTGCCAGCAGCCGGACAGTGACGAGGCAGGAAGCTTTCTTT. Translation gives CASSRTVTRQEAFF.

A single count supports this clone. The rearrangement links TRBV12-3 or TRBV12-4 to TRBJ1-2; D might be TRBD1 (5 bases). V was trimmed by 3 bases and J by 11 bases, leaving 16 bases between them. This CDR3 spans 13 amino acids. The CDR3 protein is CASSLVGQGRYTF. DNA of the CDR3: TGTGCCAGCAGTTTGGTGGGGCAGGGAAGGTACACCTTC.

This clone was observed a single time. V gene TRBV9 combines with J gene TRBJ2-1, with D possibly TRBD1 on 6 matching bases. V was pared by 3 bases and J by 4 bases, with 20 bases between. CDR1 is SGDLS, CDR2 YYNGEE, per germline. The CDR3 is 17 amino acids. This CDR3 is CASSALSGRGGYNEQFF. Written as DNA, the CDR3 is TGTGCCAGCAGCGCCCTCTCGGGCAGGGGTGGGTACAATGAGCAGTTCTTC.

This chain joins TRBV5-1 and TRBJ2-5; possible D gene TRBD1, 6 bases. Trimming took off 3 bases at V and 4 bases at J, with 19 bases between the two ends. CDR3 length: 16 residues. Per the germline V gene, CDR1 is SGHRS and CDR2 is YFSETQ. Written as DNA, the CDR3 is TGCGCCAGCAGCTGGGGGCCCCAGGGATTTCGAGAGACCCAGTACTTC. As protein: CASSWGPQGFRETQYF.